The T cell receptor beta chain described here comes from a study of T cells in Graves' hyperthyroidism and ophthalmopathy. The V and J ends lost 2 bases and 7 bases respectively, with 12 bases between them. The length of the CDR3 is 14 residues. Germline CDR1 is MNHEY and CDR2 is SVGEGT. Amplification of TCR beta CDR3 regions used RNA as the template. The HTBI set primed first-round TCR CDR3 RT-PCR. Each CDR3 protein gets one entry after TCRdb re-called the multiplex PCR reads with MiXCR. The table includes 600,000 or so distinct CDR3 sequences, 15% to 20% detected once. There are many counts of this clonotype.

The chain joins TRBV6-2 or TRBV6-3 to TRBJ2-1; possibly TRBD2 for D (5 bases). The sample was blood. This receptor was taken from a woman in her 30s with Graves' hyperthyroidism. This CDR3 is CASSYAGGRNEQFF. The CDR3 DNA is TGTGCCAGCAGTTACGCGGGTGGCCGGAATGAGCAGTTCTTC.